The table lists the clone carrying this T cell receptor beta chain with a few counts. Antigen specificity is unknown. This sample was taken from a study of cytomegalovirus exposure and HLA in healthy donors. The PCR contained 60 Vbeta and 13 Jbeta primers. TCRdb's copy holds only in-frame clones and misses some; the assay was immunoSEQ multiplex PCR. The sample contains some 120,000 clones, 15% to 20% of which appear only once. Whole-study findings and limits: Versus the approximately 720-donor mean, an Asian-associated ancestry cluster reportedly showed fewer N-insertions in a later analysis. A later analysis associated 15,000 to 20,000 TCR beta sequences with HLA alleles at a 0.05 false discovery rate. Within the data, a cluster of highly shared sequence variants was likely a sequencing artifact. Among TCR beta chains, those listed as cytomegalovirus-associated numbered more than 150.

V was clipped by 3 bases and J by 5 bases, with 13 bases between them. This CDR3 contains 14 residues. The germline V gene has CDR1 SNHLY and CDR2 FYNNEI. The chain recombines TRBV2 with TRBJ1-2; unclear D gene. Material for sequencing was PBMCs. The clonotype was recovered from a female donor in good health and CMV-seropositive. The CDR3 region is CASSENRWWYGYTF. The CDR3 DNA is TGTGCCAGCAGTGAGAATCGGTGGTGGTATGGCTACACCTTC.